What follows are 15 T cell receptor beta chains derived from one specimen sequenced in a study of T cell changes during pregnancy in multiple sclerosis. Only in-frame clones appear in the TCRdb table, and some are missing; sequencing was by immunoSEQ multiplex PCR. The data hold fewer than 140,000 clones, with 92% observed a single time. Specimen: peripheral blood, collected after pregnancy. The receptors were sampled from a female donor with multiple sclerosis, enrolled in a pregnancy study.

This chain joins TRBV4-1 and TRBJ2-6, with TRBD2 identical over 14 bases. Germline CDR1 is MGHRA and CDR2 is YSYEKL. The J segment lost 0 bases and the V segment lost 5 bases, leaving 6 bases of the junction unmatched. CDR3 length equals 19 residues. The CDR3 region is CASSDGLAGGSSGANVLTF. The CDR3 DNA is TGCGCCAGCAGCGACGGACTAGCGGGAGGCAGCTCTGGGGCCAACGTCCTGACTTTC.

This chain connects TRBV27 to TRBJ2-7; 14 positions agree with TRBD2. The germline V gene encodes CDR1 MNHEY and CDR2 SMNVEV (reference sequence). This CDR3 contains 17 residues. The junction had 11 bases not matched to a gene; V was cut back by 3 bases and J by 7 bases. The CDR3 loop is CASSFLRPGLAGDEQYF. The CDR3, as DNA: TGTGCCAGCAGTTTCCTCCGTCCGGGACTAGCGGGGGATGAGCAGTACTTC.

Worth noting for this clone: At one end, the junction sequence differs from germline, possibly due to a read error. The chain recombines TRBV6-4 with TRBJ1-1; D uncertain. This CDR3 spans 8 amino acids. In germline, CDR1 is MRHNA, CDR2 SNTAGT. The DNA of the CDR3 is TGTGCCAGCGTAGACATCTCGTTT. Translating it yields CASVDISF.

The rearrangement links TRBV5-4 to TRBJ2-1; weak D call: TRBD2 (6 bases). CDR1 is SGHNT and CDR2 is YYREEE in the germline V gene (reference sequence). Trimming left V 3 bases short and J 5 bases short, with 24 bases between. The CDR3 is made up of 18 amino acids. CDR3 DNA: TGTGCCAGCAGCTCTCCCTCCCTCGGGACTGGCTTCGACAATGAGCAGTTCTTC. This translates into CASSSPSLGTGFDNEQFF.

The chain is built from TRBV7-9 and TRBJ2-7; TRBD1 aligns across 7 bases. The CDR3 has 15 amino acids. Unmatched junction bases numbered 7, after V lost 4 bases and J lost 1 base. From germline, CDR1 is SEHNR and CDR2 FQNEAQ (reference sequence). CDR3 protein: CASSSLDRDSYEQYF. The CDR3 bases are TGTGCCAGCAGCTCGCTTGACAGGGATTCCTACGAGCAGTACTTC. The full variable domain, completed using reference TRBV7-9 and TRBJ2-7, is DTGVSQNPRHKITKRGQNVTFRCDPISEHNRLYWYRQTLGQGPEFLTYFQNEAQLEKSRLLSDRFSAERPKGSFSTLEIQRTEQGDSAMYLCASSSLDRDSYEQYFGPGTRLTVT.

This chain connects TRBV11-2 to TRBJ2-3, with 10 bases aligning to TRBD1. Germline V gene sequence: CDR1 SGHAT, CDR2 FQNNGV. Trimming removed 5 bases from V and 1 base from J; junction bases left unmatched: 6. CDR3 length: 16 residues. CDR3 sequence (DNA): TGTGCCAGCAGCCCAGTCGGGACAGGGGGCACAGATACGCAGTATTTT. It is translated as CASSPVGTGGTDTQYF.

This rearrangement joins TRBV4-1 to TRBJ1-4; D ambiguous. The CDR3 totals 16 residues. Germline CDR1 and CDR2: MGHRA and YSYEKL. V lost 0 bases and J lost 11, with 19 bases in between. The CDR3 protein is CASSQDGGRNYDKLFF. CDR3 coding DNA: TGCGCCAGCAGCCAAGATGGCGGGCGGAATTACGACAAACTGTTTTTT.

The rearrangement links TRBV7-7 to TRBJ2-1; TRBD2 is a possible D gene (6 bases). Trimming took off 5 bases at V and 0 bases at J, with 17 bases between the two ends. Germline CDR1 and CDR2: SSHAT and FNYEAQ (reference sequence). This CDR3 contains 17 residues. DNA for the CDR3: TGTGCCAGCAGCCCCCGTACGGGGGTAAGCTCCTACAATGAGCAGTTCTTC. Protein sequence: CASSPRTGVSSYNEQFF.

The V and J genes are TRBV19 and TRBJ2-3, with TRBD1 identical over 9 bases. Germline CDR1 and CDR2: LNHDA and SQIVND (reference sequence). Trimming took 3 bases from V and 0 from J; bases not matched to a gene: 4. The CDR3 length is 16 residues. In nucleotides, the CDR3 is TGTGCCAGTAGTATGGGGACAGGGACTAGCACAGATACGCAGTATTTT. It yields the protein CASSMGTGTSTDTQYF.

The chain couples TRBV27 to TRBJ1-6, with 10 bases matching TRBD1. Trimming at V came to 3 bases and at J to 3 bases, leaving 5 bases not matched to a gene. The CDR3 loop spans 17 amino acids. From germline, CDR1 is MNHEY and CDR2 SMNVEV (reference sequence). The CDR3 region has the DNA TGTGCCAGCAGTTTCGACAGGGGGCGCGTCTATAATTCACCCCTCCACTTT. Protein: CASSFDRGRVYNSPLHF.

The chain couples TRBV5-1 to TRBJ2-6; 8 bases are a match to TRBD1. CDR1 and CDR2 (germline): SGHRS, YFSETQ. The CDR3 sequence is 17 residues long. Trimming removed 1 base from V and 3 bases from J; junction bases left unmatched: 6. As DNA, the CDR3 is TGCGCCAGCAGCTTGACAGGGGGAATCGGTGGGGCCAACGTCCTGACTTTC. Residues: CASSLTGGIGGANVLTF.

The J gene is TRBJ1-5, the V gene TRBV4-1; 9 nucleotides agree with TRBD1. This CDR3 has 14 amino acids. Germline values: CDR1 MGHRA, CDR2 YSYEKL. The junction had 9 bases not matched to a gene; V was cut back by 4 bases and J by 11 bases. The CDR3 is CASSPGQGGWAQHF. The CDR3 coding sequence is TGCGCCAGCAGCCCGGGACAGGGAGGGTGGGCCCAGCATTTT.

This clone was seen once. V usage is TRBV5-1 and J usage is TRBJ2-2; no clear D gene. The germline gives CDR1 SGHRS, CDR2 YFSETQ. The CDR3 runs to 12 residues. V lost 1 base and J 7 bases, leaving 5 bases between the germline ends. CDR3 nucleotide sequence: TGCGCCAGCAGCTTGATTCTCGGGGAGCTGTTTTTT. Translation gives CASSLILGELFF. The full variable domain, in which reference TRBV5-1 and TRBJ2-2 provide the parts outside the CDR3, is KAGVTQTPRYLIKTRGQQVTLSCSPISGHRSVSWYQQTPGQGLQFLFEYFSETQRNKGNFPGRFSGRQFSNSRSEMNVSTLELGDSALYLCASSLILGELFFGEGSRLTVL.

The chain joins TRBV5-1 to TRBJ2-5; D unresolved. Germline V gene lookup returns CDR1 SGHRS and CDR2 YFSETQ. The germline V and J ends were trimmed by 0 bases and 0 bases, with 6 bases remaining between them. The CDR3 is 14 amino acids. In nucleotides, the CDR3 is TGCGCCAGCAGCTTGGACTTGTACCAAGAGACCCAGTACTTC. Its translation is CASSLDLYQETQYF.

V usage is TRBV21-1 and J usage is TRBJ1-5. TRBV21-1 is listed as a pseudogene. CDR3 length: 18 amino acids. In DNA, the CDR3 is TGTGCCAGCCAGCCCATCGGGGTGGGCCCGTATAGCAATCAGCCCCAGCATTTT. It is translated as CASQPIGVGPYSNQPQHF.